The 14 T cell receptor beta chains below all came from one sample that was sequenced in a study of blood T cell repertoires in COVID-19. Assay: immunoSEQ multiplex PCR; the TCRdb copy retains only in-frame clones and omits some. The sample lists around 700,000 clones, 75% to 90% occurring once. Sequenced: peripheral blood. These receptors came from a woman aged 18-35 years with acute or convalescent COVID-19.

The rearrangement uses TRBV10-3 and TRBJ1-2; 9 nucleotides agree with TRBD1. CDR3 length: 19 residues. Germline CDR1 and CDR2: ENHRY and SYGVKD. Trimming removed 2 bases from V and 3 bases from J; junction bases left unmatched: 16. The CDR3 DNA is TGTGCCATCAGTGAGCCTACTACAGGGGGCTTTTTATGGGACTATGGCTACACCTTC. This translates into CAISEPTTGGFLWDYGYTF.

The chain recombines TRBV5-5 with TRBJ1-3; D is ambiguous. The CDR3 runs 15 residues. Germline V gives CDR1 SGHKS, CDR2 YYEKEE (reference sequence). Trimming pared 3 bases from V and 3 bases from J, leaving 13 bases between. CDR3 DNA: TGTGCCAGCAGCTCGGATCTGGGAGTTGGAAACACCATATATTTT. Protein sequence: CASSSDLGVGNTIYF.

The chain recombines TRBV30 with TRBJ1-4; D is uncertain. The CDR3 sequence is 14 residues long. V was trimmed by 1 base and J by 0 bases, leaving 6 bases between them. From germline, CDR1 is GTSNPN and CDR2 SVGIG (reference sequence). CDR3 nucleotide sequence: TGTGCCTGGAGTGGCGGTGCAACTAATGAAAAACTGTTTTTT. Amino acid sequence: CAWSGGATNEKLFF.

The J gene is TRBJ1-2, the V gene TRBV2, with TRBD1 as a possible D gene (5 bases). V was shortened by 7 bases and J by 6 bases, with 12 bases between the two germline ends. The germline V gene encodes CDR1 SNHLY and CDR2 FYNNEI. This CDR3 contains 12 residues. CDR3 DNA: TGTGCCAGCAAGGGCAGGGCAAATGGCTACACCTTC. As protein: CASKGRANGYTF.

The chain combines TRBV14 with TRBJ1-1, with a possible D match to TRBD1 (6 bases). Germline values: CDR1 SGHDN, CDR2 FVKESK. V gave up 2 bases and J gave up 1 base, with 11 bases separating them. CDR3 size: 15 residues. CDR3 loop: CASSQTGRANTEAFF. As DNA, the CDR3 is TGTGCCAGCAGCCAAACAGGGCGAGCGAACACTGAAGCTTTCTTT.

This clone has just a few counts. The V call is TRBV2, the J call TRBJ1-1, with D hard to call. Germline lookup yields CDR1 SNHLY and CDR2 FYNNEI. V lost 6 bases and J lost 0, with 11 bases in between. The CDR3 covers 14 residues. The CDR3 coding sequence is TGTGCCAGCAGAAGAGAGCTTCTGAACACTGAAGCTTTCTTT. Translation gives CASRRELLNTEAFF.

The rearrangement uses TRBV4-1 and TRBJ1-6; 7 bases are a match to TRBD1. The CDR3 loop spans 15 amino acids. Trimming cost V 1 base and J 13 bases; bases outside gene matches: 10. CDR1 MGHRA and CDR2 YSYEKL come from the germline V gene. CDR3 sequence reads: CASSQVGQSNFPLHF. CDR3 sequence (DNA): TGCGCCAGCAGCCAAGTGGGACAGTCCAATTTTCCCCTCCACTTT.

The chain carries TRBV5-6 and TRBJ1-1, with a weak D call TRBD1 (5 bases). The CDR3 is made up of 14 amino acids. Germline V CDR1 and CDR2: SGHDT, YYEEEE. V shed 10 bases and J shed 1 base, with 17 bases lying between them. CDR3 loop: CASLGALGNTEAFF. The CDR3 DNA sequence: TGTGCCTCCCTAGGGGCTTTGGGGAACACTGAAGCTTTCTTT.

V and J are TRBV27 and TRBJ2-7, with D perhaps matching TRBD1 (6 bases). Trimming cost V 7 bases and J 0 bases, with 10 bases left between them. The CDR3 has 13 amino acids. The V gene's germline CDR1 is MNHEY and CDR2 SMNVEV (reference sequence). The CDR3 DNA follows: TGTGCCAGCAAAACAGGGAACTCCTACGAGCAGTACTTC. This gives the protein CASKTGNSYEQYF.

The chain couples TRBV24-1 to TRBJ1-4, with 7 bases identical to TRBD1. Trimming took 4 bases from V and 8 from J; bases not matched to a gene: 6. Germline CDR1 KGHDR, CDR2 SFDVKD. The CDR3 is made up of 14 amino acids. The CDR3 DNA reads TGTGCCACCAGTGAGGGGGACAGTCGAGAAAAACTGTTTTTT. This sequence encodes CATSEGDSREKLFF.

The V call is TRBV7-9, the J call TRBJ1-1; no firm D call. V was clipped by 5 bases and J by 5 bases, with 9 bases between them. This CDR3 comprises 12 residues. The germline V gene has CDR1 SEHNR and CDR2 FQNEAQ (reference sequence). As DNA, the CDR3 is TGTGCCAGCAGCCTGTTGGAGACTGAAGCTTTCTTT. Translation gives CASSLLETEAFF.

The chain uses TRBV12-5 and TRBJ1-1; D is unresolved. The CDR3 covers 14 residues. CDR1 is LGHNT and CDR2 is FRNRAP in the germline V gene. Deletions cut 5 bases from V and 0 bases from J, with 10 bases between. CDR3 residues: CASGVRVMNTEAFF. In nucleotides, the CDR3 is TGTGCTAGTGGTGTCCGGGTGATGAACACTGAAGCTTTCTTT.

V and J are TRBV7-6 and TRBJ2-3; D perhaps matches TRBD2 (5 bases). The CDR3 has 15 amino acids. CDR1 and CDR2 (germline): SGHVS, FNYEAQ. Trimming removed 0 bases at V and 4 bases at J, with 11 bases between. In nucleotides, the CDR3 is TGTGCCAGCAGCTTAGCTGGAGGCCGGGCAGATACGCAGTATTTT. It specifies CASSLAGGRADTQYF.

A remark on this clone: In the same sample, other DNA sequences code for this CDR3. The chain uses TRBV2 and TRBJ1-1, with a possible D match to TRBD1 (6 bases). This CDR3 is built from 13 residues. V shed 6 bases and J shed 2 bases, with 10 bases lying between them. Germline V gene lookup returns CDR1 SNHLY and CDR2 FYNNEI. DNA of the CDR3: TGTGCCAGCAGCGTACAGGGTAACACTGAAGCTTTCTTT. This sequence encodes CASSVQGNTEAFF. Looking up the rest from reference TRBV2 and TRBJ1-1 gives the full variable domain: EPEVTQTPSHQVTQMGQEVILRCVPISNHLYFYWYRQILGQKVEFLVSFYNNEISEKSEIFDDQFSVERPDGSNFTLKIRSTKLEDSAMYFCASSVQGNTEAFFGQGTRLTVV.